This is a list of T cell receptor beta chains from one sample in a study of T cell responses to AZD1222 COVID-19 vaccine. Method: immunoSEQ multiplex PCR; TCRdb's copy keeps in-frame clones and lacks some. Altogether about 150,000 clones are present, about 87% being singletons, with the ten largest covering roughly 10%. The sample consisted of peripheral blood, taken 28 days after the second AZD1222 dose. These receptors were taken from an adult who received the AZD1222 COVID-19 vaccine. Each CDR3 is given with its conserved first and last residue.

CDR3 length	V gene	J gene	CDR3 protein
15	TRBV7-2	TRBJ2-1	CASSFGGSSYNEQFF
11	TRBV19	TRBJ2-1	CASRTKGEQFF
15	TRBV5-4	TRBJ2-3	CASSPAPTGTDTQYF
15	TRBV7-6	TRBJ2-1	CASSLEQGAHNEQFF
16	TRBV28	TRBJ1-6	CASSTPGTVYNSPLHF
13	TRBV28	TRBJ1-1	CASSRQGGTEAFF
16	TRBV28	TRBJ1-2	CASSGKPGQGALGYTF
15	TRBV13	TRBJ2-3	CASSLGLGSTDTQYF
13	TRBV14	TRBJ1-2	CASSQDLRYGYTF
17	TRBV5-6	TRBJ2-2	CASSWGLAGTGTGELFF
15	TRBV28	TRBJ2-7	CASSPDRMSSYEQYF
12	TRBV12-3/TRBV12-4	TRBJ2-5	CASSSWRETQYF
14	TRBV28	TRBJ2-7	CASSLGTRRREQYF
14	TRBV5-1	TRBJ1-4	CASSPGTGDEKLFF
16	TRBV4-2	TRBJ2-3	CASSPKGTSGTDTQYF
15	TRBV6-5	TRBJ1-1	CASRHRDLMNTEAFF
14	TRBV28	TRBJ2-5	CASSIAVSWGTQYF
15	TRBV27	TRBJ2-4	CASSTPGQGKNIQYF
14	TRBV5-6	TRBJ2-7	CASSVRDRGSEQYF
16	TRBV6-6	TRBJ2-6	CASSYPAGAGANVLTF
15	TRBV2	TRBJ2-2	CASSEVRRRTGELFF
13	TRBV3-1/TRBV3-2	TRBJ2-1	CASRLGQANEQFF
15	TRBV7-2	TRBJ2-2	CASSLTLTNTGELFF
13	TRBV2	TRBJ2-1	CASREDWSNEQFF
15	TRBV24-1	TRBJ2-2	CATSDPRLDAGELFF
16	TRBV4-2	TRBJ2-5	CASSQDPSPPQETQYF
16	TRBV28	TRBJ2-6	CASRRSGTSGANVLTF
17	TRBV25-1	TRBJ2-5	CASSEYFMGARLETQYF
14	TRBV3-1/TRBV3-2	TRBJ2-3	CASSQKIGTDTQYF
15	TRBV11-2	TRBJ2-1	CASSLGTTETHEQFF
17	TRBV5-6	TRBJ1-2	CASSLPWGQTSNYGYTF
13	TRBV12-3/TRBV12-4	TRBJ2-2	CASSPQNTGELFF
15	TRBV5-1	TRBJ2-2	CASSLPGGNTGELFF
12	TRBV28	TRBJ2-7	CASSLLSYEQYF
15	TRBV6-2/TRBV6-3	TRBJ2-3	CAGSRQGSYTDTQYF
16	TRBV6-2/TRBV6-3	TRBJ1-1	CASSYRLDRTNTEAFF
16	TRBV7-2	TRBJ1-2	CASSLTGQGQNYGYTF
16	TRBV7-9	TRBJ2-5	CASSLVGAGVLETQYF
16	TRBV5-1	TRBJ2-2	CASSKGLALNTGELFF
13	TRBV7-6	TRBJ1-1	CASSLGQNTEAFF
13	TRBV2	TRBJ1-5	CASRTGSNQPQHF
13	TRBV11-2	TRBJ2-7	CASSPSGGSEQYF
15	TRBV6-5	TRBJ1-5	CASSPQGWSNQPQHF
14	TRBV9	TRBJ2-3	CASSVARSTDTQYF
17	TRBV5-1	TRBJ1-3	CASSPVGAELSGNTIYF
19	TRBV7-6	TRBJ2-1	CASSLKGDSGTVRGLEQFF
17	TRBV7-2	TRBJ2-7	CASSLEGLSGGFYEQYF
15	TRBV6-2/TRBV6-3	TRBJ2-1	CASSYSSPQGSRLFF
15	TRBV7-2	TRBJ1-6	CASSRPGALNSPLHF
15	TRBV3-1/TRBV3-2	TRBJ2-2	CASSQEGNNTGELFF
11	TRBV2	TRBJ1-1	CASSAFTEAFF